Shown below are 10 T cell receptor beta chains from a single sample sequenced in a study of T cells in Graves' hyperthyroidism and ophthalmopathy (dated by TCRdb to the late 2010s). The method was multiplex PCR. These reads were obtained on an Illumina HiSeq 2000. Amplification of TCR beta CDR3 regions was carried out from RNA transcripts. A first-round RT-PCR of the TCR CDR3 used the HTBI primer set with the Qiagen OneStep RT-PCR kit. TCRdb's own reprocessing of the public reads used fastp at Q25 and MiXCR and kept productive beta chains. Each record represents a unique CDR3 protein, reported with the most common genes and DNA among its rows. Recorded for this sample are 90,000 to 120,000 distinct CDR3 sequences; approximately 16% of them occurred a single time. Jointly, the top ten make up around 42% of the sample. The material sequenced was blood. All receptors come from a woman between 45 and 65 years old with Graves' hyperthyroidism.

Many counts were recorded for this clonotype. The rearrangement links TRBV11-3 to TRBJ2-1; D is unclear. Trimming took 5 bases from V and 5 from J, leaving 4 bases between them. CDR1 is SGHNT, CDR2 YENEEA, per germline. This CDR3 region has 11 residues. The CDR3 coding sequence is TGTGCCAGCAGCACGGACAATGAGCAGTTCTTC. It translates to CASSTDNEQFF. Filled out from reference TRBV11-3 and TRBJ2-1, the complete variable domain reads EAGVVQSPRYKIIEKKQPVAFWCNPISGHNTLYWYLQNLGQGPELLIRYENEEAVDDSQLPKDRFSAERLKGVDSTLKIQPAELGDSAVYLCASSTDNEQFFGPGTRLTVL.

Ten or more counts support this clonotype. The V and J genes are TRBV19 and TRBJ2-1, with D unclear. Trimming left V 3 bases short and J 0 bases short, with 6 bases between. The CDR3 length is 14 residues. CDR1 is LNHDA, CDR2 SQIVND, per germline (reference sequence). CDR3 in amino acids: CASSIFSSYNEQFF. CDR3 DNA: TGTGCCAGTAGTATCTTCAGCTCCTACAATGAGCAGTTCTTC.

In this sample, this clonotype turned up many times. This sequence joins TRBV28 and TRBJ2-3, with 8 nucleotides matching TRBD2. Trimming cost V 3 bases and J 3 bases; bases outside gene matches: 2. The CDR3 totals 14 residues. The germline V gene has CDR1 MDHEN and CDR2 SYDVKM. In DNA form, the CDR3 reads TGTGCCAGCAGTTTCGTAGCGGGGACAGATACGCAGTATTTT. Amino acids: CASSFVAGTDTQYF.

This clonotype showed up many times. The chain uses TRBV6-1 and TRBJ1-1, with D possibly being TRBD1 (5 bases). The CDR3 loop spans 14 amino acids. Per germline, CDR1 MNHNS and CDR2 SASEGT. V was trimmed by 8 bases and J by 5 bases, leaving 18 bases between them. Here the CDR3 reads CASGVGGVFTEAFF. The CDR3 DNA follows: TGTGCCAGCGGCGTCGGGGGGGTTTTTACTGAAGCTTTCTTT.

This clonotype was observed at least ten times. The J gene is TRBJ2-5, the V gene TRBV7-9; D call uncertain. Germline CDR1 SEHNR, CDR2 FQNEAQ (reference sequence). The CDR3 is 13 residues long. Trimming pared 0 bases from V and 4 bases from J, leaving 6 bases between. CDR3 sequence: CASSLATGETQYF. CDR3 sequence (DNA): TGTGCCAGCAGCTTAGCTACGGGAGAGACCCAGTACTTC.

This clonotype showed up many times. The genes are TRBV28 and TRBJ1-1, with 9 bases matching TRBD1. Trimming took 11 bases from V and 6 from J; bases not matched to a gene: 13. The CDR3 extends over 14 amino acids. In germline, CDR1 is MDHEN, CDR2 SYDVKM. Written as DNA, the CDR3 is TGTGCCGCCAGGGACAGGGCATCTTTCTCTGAAGCTTTCTTT. It codes for CAARDRASFSEAFF.

This clonotype was detected many times. The J gene is TRBJ2-3, the V gene TRBV20-1, with D possibly TRBD2 on 5 matching bases. Trimming removed 1 base from V and 2 bases from J, with 7 bases in between. Germline V gives CDR1 DFQATT, CDR2 SNEGSKA (reference sequence). The length of the CDR3 is 13 residues. DNA of the CDR3: TGCAGTGCTAGAGGGACTCTCACAGATACGCAGTATTTT. It is translated as CSARGTLTDTQYF.

This clonotype appeared many times. The rearrangement joins TRBV29-1 to TRBJ2-5; D is unclear. Per the germline V gene, CDR1 is SQVTM and CDR2 is ANQGSEA. V lost 3 bases and J 5 bases, leaving 4 bases between the germline ends. The CDR3 runs 10 residues. CDR3 sequence (DNA): TGCAGCGTTGAGGTTGAGACCCAGTACTTC. Amino acids: CSVEVETQYF.

This rearrangement joins TRBV18 to TRBJ2-2; TRBD1 matches 8 bases. V lost 8 bases and J lost 0; bases outside the gene matches: 2. Germline-derived CDR1 and CDR2 are KGHSH and LQKENI. This CDR3 has 14 amino acids. In DNA form, the CDR3 reads TGTGCCAGCCGACAGGGGACGAACACCGGGGAGCTGTTTTTT. Residues: CASRQGTNTGELFF.

The rearrangement uses TRBV28 and TRBJ2-7; TRBD2 matches at 8 bases. The CDR3 runs to 17 residues. Per the germline V gene, CDR1 is MDHEN and CDR2 is SYDVKM. V gave up 5 bases and J gave up 2 bases; unmatched junction bases: 14. DNA for the CDR3: TGTGCCAGCAGTCCCCTTCGGGGGGGAGCGCCAACCTACGAGCAGTACTTC. This translates into CASSPLRGGAPTYEQYF.